This T cell receptor (beta chain) was profiled in a study of blood T cell repertoires in COVID-19. Repertoires were generated with immunoSEQ multiplex PCR, while TCRdb's copy carries only in-frame clones and drops some. This table has roughly 250,000 clones, approximately 86% appearing once. V lost 5 bases to trimming and J lost 0 bases, with 7 bases between them. From germline, CDR1 is LNHDA and CDR2 SQIVND (reference sequence). The CDR3 covers 13 residues. The sequenced sample was peripheral blood. The genes are TRBV19 and TRBJ1-2, with no clear D. The source is a woman over 75 with active or convalescent COVID-19. The CDR3 DNA reads TGTGCCAGTAGTTGGCCTGCTAACTATGGCTACACCTTC. It specifies CASSWPANYGYTF.